This T cell receptor (beta chain) was retrieved from a study of human T cells and chemical hapten exposure. Study overall: TCR yields per sample varied mostly from small pooled library volume differences.

Broader study findings: No shift was seen in TCRs above 1 in 1000 frequency with DPC sensitization.

From germline, CDR1 is SNHLY and CDR2 FYNNEI. CDR3 size: 17 residues. V was clipped by 0 bases and J by 4 bases; unmatched bases: 7. This clonotype has only a few counts. Its antigen is not known. Unique molecular identifiers were attached to individual cDNA molecules during library preparation. Original analysis: A typical sample had some 87,000 TCRs, with roughly 20,000 to 690,600 overall. TCRdb itself ran the reads through MiXCR, one entry per CDR3 protein. TCRdb's processing, not the study's, gives the V and J calls here. Seen here are 95,000 to 150,000 distinct CDR3 sequences, 6.5% to 10% observed once, and the top ten hold around 1.5%. Extraction of total RNA was performed on unfractionated whole blood.

V and J are TRBV2 and TRBJ2-3; TRBD1 matches 10 bases. Sequencing input: whole blood. The sequence was obtained from a human donor in good health. Some clones in this sample may be carry-over from other donors' samples. CDR3 nucleotides: TGTGCCAGCAGTGAAGCCCTGACAGGGGGCGGATCAGATACGCAGTATTTT. Translating gives CASSEALTGGGSDTQYF. The full variable domain, rest sourced from reference TRBV2 and TRBJ2-3, is EPEVTQTPSHQVTQMGQEVILRCVPISNHLYFYWYRQILGQKVEFLVSFYNNEISEKSEIFDDQFSVERPDGSNFTLKIRSTKLEDSAMYFCASSEALTGGGSDTQYFGPGTRLTVL.